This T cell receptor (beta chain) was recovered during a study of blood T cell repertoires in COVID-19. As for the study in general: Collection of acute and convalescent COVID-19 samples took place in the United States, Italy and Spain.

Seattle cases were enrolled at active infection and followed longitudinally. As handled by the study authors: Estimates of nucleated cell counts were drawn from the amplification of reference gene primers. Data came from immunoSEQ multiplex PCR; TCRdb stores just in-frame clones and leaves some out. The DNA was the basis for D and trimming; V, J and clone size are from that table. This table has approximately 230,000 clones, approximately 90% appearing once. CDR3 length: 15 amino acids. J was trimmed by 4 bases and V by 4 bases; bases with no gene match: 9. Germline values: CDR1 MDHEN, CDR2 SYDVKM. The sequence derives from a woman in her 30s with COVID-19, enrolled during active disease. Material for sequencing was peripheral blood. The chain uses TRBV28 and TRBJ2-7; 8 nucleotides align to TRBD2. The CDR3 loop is CASSYPGGALYEQYF. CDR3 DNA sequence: TGTGCCAGCAGTTACCCCGGGGGGGCCCTTTACGAGCAGTACTTC.